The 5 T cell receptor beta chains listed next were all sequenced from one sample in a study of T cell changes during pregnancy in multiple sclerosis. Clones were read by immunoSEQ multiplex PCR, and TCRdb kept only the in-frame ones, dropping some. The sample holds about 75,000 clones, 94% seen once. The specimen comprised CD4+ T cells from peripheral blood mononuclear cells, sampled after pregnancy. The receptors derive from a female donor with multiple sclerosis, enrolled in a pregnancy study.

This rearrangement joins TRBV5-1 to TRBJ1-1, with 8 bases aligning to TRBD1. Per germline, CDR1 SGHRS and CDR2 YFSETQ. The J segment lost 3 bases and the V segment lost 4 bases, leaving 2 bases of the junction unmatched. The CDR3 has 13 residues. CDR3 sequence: CASSQTGDTEAFF. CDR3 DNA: TGCGCCAGCAGCCAGACAGGGGACACTGAAGCTTTCTTT. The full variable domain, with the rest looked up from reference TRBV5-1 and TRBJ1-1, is KAGVTQTPRYLIKTRGQQVTLSCSPISGHRSVSWYQQTPGQGLQFLFEYFSETQRNKGNFPGRFSGRQFSNSRSEMNVSTLELGDSALYLCASSQTGDTEAFFGQGTRLTVV.

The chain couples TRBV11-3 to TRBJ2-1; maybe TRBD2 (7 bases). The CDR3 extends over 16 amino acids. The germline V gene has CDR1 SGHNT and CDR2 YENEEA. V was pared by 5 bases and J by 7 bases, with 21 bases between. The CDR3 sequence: CASSGGPGLGKNEQFF. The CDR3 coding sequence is TGTGCCAGCAGCGGGGGGCCCGGACTAGGAAAAAATGAGCAGTTCTTC.

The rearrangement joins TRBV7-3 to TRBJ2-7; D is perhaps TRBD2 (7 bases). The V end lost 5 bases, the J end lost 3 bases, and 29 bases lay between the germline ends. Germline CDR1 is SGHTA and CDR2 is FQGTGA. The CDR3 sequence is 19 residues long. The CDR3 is CASSPTGGGQRGKCYEQYF. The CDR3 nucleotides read TGTGCCAGCAGCCCAACTGGGGGGGGCCAGCGGGGAAAATGCTACGAGCAGTACTTC.

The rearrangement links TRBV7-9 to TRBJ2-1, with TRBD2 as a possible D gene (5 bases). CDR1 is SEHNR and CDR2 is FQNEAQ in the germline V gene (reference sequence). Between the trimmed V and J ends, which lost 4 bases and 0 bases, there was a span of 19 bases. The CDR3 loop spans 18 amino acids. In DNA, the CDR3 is TGTGCCAGCAGCTCAGATCGAGGGTCCCCAAGCTCCTACAATGAGCAGTTCTTC. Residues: CASSSDRGSPSSYNEQFF.

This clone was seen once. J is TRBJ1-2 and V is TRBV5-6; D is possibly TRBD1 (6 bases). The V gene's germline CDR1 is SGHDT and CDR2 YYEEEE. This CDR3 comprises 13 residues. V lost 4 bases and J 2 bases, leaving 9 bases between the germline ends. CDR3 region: CASSRTANYGYTF. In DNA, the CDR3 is TGTGCCAGCAGCCGGACAGCAAACTATGGCTACACCTTC.